This entry concerns a single T cell receptor beta chain. The antigen this receptor binds is unknown. No clone much larger than this one lies a single base away; base qualities are absent. Collaborating institutions collected whole blood in K2EDTA tubes following their own protocols. For TCRbeta analysis, collaborators shipped samples in one of three forms: frozen whole blood, isolated PBMCs, or DNA extracted from either of those sample types. The germline V gene specifies MNHNS as CDR1 and SASEGT as CDR2. The cysteine opens and the phenylalanine closes a CDR3 of 15 amino acids. Only CDR3 DNA is held: 45 bases, read in frame from base 1. The germline V end is reduced by 3 bases and the J end by 7 bases; junction bases left unmatched: 7. This entry is derived from a study of blood T cell repertoires in COVID-19 (dated by TCRdb to 2020 to 2021). Background for the entire study: Samples from collaborators originated in the United States, Italy and Spain and spanned both the acute and convalescent phases of COVID-19. The prospective study material was composed of cDNA or gDNA derived from T cells, B-cell-depleted T cells, or PBMCs. The dataset comprised deeply sampled blood TCRbeta repertoires from subjects exposed to, actively infected with, or recovered from COVID-19. The repertoires were released in a freely available public database meant as a resource for research on the immune response to SARS-CoV-2. Samples came from the ongoing ImmuneRACE study (first 160 participants) plus 1,254 subjects from 6 global collaborators. Nearly every sample came with metadata listing a de-identified subject ID, COVID-19 status, age in years and sex. Where HLA class I and class II types were available, the types were taken from metadata supplied by the sample provider, not from assay-based typing. General study outcomes and caveats: How much clinical and demographic metadata was included differed by source and by participant, and the metadata was provided uncurated.

TCRbeta CDR3 regions were amplified from genomic DNA using the immunoSEQ Assay, a bias-controlled multiplex PCR. The authors' pipeline ran thus. The number of nucleated cells in each sample was estimated by amplification of reference gene primers within the assay. To quantify the absolute abundance of each unique TCRbeta CDR3 rearrangement, sequence reads were collapsed and filtered. For each sample, productive Simpson clonality was calculated by taking the square root of Simpson's diversity index across productive rearrangements. The immuneACCESS repertoire file appears here via TCRdb, limited to in-frame rearrangements. These files lack a portion of the clones; in checked studies, under half of the deficit traces to unresolved V genes, and the cause of the others is not known. For V, J and clone size, that table is used; D and trimming come from the DNA. The sample contains about 190,000 clones, around 80% of them found a single time. Jointly, the top ten make up 2.8% of the sample.

Sequencing was performed on peripheral blood. Rearrangement joined TRBV6-1 to TRBJ2-7; 12 bases in the junction line up with TRBD2. This receptor was taken from a woman of 80 years or more with active or convalescent COVID-19. The CDR3 loop reads CASSETSGGLGEQYF. The bases are TGTGCCAGCAGTGAGACTAGCGGGGGATTGGGGGAGCAGTACTTC.